This T cell receptor (beta chain) is from a study of CD8 T cells in ankylosing spondylitis (dated by TCRdb to the late 2010s). Study-level background: The study profiled T cell receptor beta repertoires in healthy donors and ankylosing spondylitis patients to find disease-linked TCR variants. The full study cohort was made up of 25 ankylosing spondylitis patients and roughly 100 healthy donors. Peripheral blood samples were taken, and synovial fluid was additionally collected from ankylosing spondylitis patients.

Per the germline V gene, SGHRS is the CDR1 and YFSETQ is the CDR2. V is pared back by 0 bases and J by 1 base, with 11 bases lying between the germline termini. The CDR3, cysteine through phenylalanine, is 17 amino acids long. The only DNA kept is the CDR3, 51 bases in frame from the first base. A word on this clonotype: The target of this receptor is not known. No quality values exist for individual bases; no much larger clone is one base distant.

Sequenced on an Illumina HiSeq 2500. Quantitative 5'-RACE with molecular barcodes was the method used to prepare the TCR beta libraries. The original pipeline was this. To identify disease-linked TCR variants, a new computational method was used, one built on a probabilistic model of VDJ rearrangement. TCRdb trimmed public reads at Q25 via fastp, called clones via MiXCR and kept in-frame beta chains. Each entry merges the rows of one CDR3 protein and shows their most common DNA and genes. The authors' filters were not applied to this entry. In this sample the table shows about 340,000 distinct CDR3 sequences, roughly 15% of which occur a single time. The biggest ten clones account for roughly 1.1% of the sample. Results the study describes overall, beyond this receptor: The disease-linked clones had a CD8+ phenotype and were found at relatively low frequencies in peripheral blood. The disease-linked clones were reported to be significantly enriched in matched synovial fluid samples from ankylosing spondylitis patients. Some motif variants had previously been reported in the synovial fluid and blood of reactive arthritis patients, which suggests shared mechanisms of disease initiation. A TCR beta motif made up of several highly homologous amino acid variants appeared to be characteristic of blood from ankylosing spondylitis patients.

Recombination joined TRBV5-1 with TRBJ2-6; a confident D gene designation cannot be given. The sequenced material came from blood, either unsorted or a sorted T cell fraction (not recorded which). The receptor comes from a male donor with ankylosing spondylitis or in good health (not recorded which). The CDR3 region: CASSLDYVGSGANVLTF. The DNA sequence is as follows: TGCGCCAGCAGCTTGGATTACGTAGGTTCTGGGGCCAACGTCCTGACTTTC.